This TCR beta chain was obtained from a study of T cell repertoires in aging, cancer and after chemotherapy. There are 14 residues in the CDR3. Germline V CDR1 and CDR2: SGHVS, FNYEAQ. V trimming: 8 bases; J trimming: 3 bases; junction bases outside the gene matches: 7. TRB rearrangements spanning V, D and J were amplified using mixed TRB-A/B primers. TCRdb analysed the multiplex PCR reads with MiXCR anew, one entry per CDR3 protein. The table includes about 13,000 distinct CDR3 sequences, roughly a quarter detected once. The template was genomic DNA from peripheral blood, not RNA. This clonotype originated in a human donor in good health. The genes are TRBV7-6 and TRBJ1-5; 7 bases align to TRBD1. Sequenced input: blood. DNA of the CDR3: TGTGCCAGCGGGGCAGGGGGGCTCAATCAGCCCCAGCATTTT. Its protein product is CASGAGGLNQPQHF.